This T cell receptor (beta chain) was recovered during a study of blood T cell repertoires in COVID-19. V lost 10 bases, J lost 4 bases, and 9 bases lay in between. This CDR3 region has 11 residues. CDR1 and CDR2 (germline): SNHLY, FYNNEI. The table came from immunoSEQ multiplex PCR; TCRdb's copy has only in-frame clones and leaves some out. Altogether roughly 230,000 clones are present, about 85% being singletons, with the ten largest covering 6.6%. The TCR originated in a woman in her fifties or sixties who had been exposed to COVID-19. This sequence joins TRBV2 and TRBJ2-3; D may be TRBD1 (5 bases). Sequencing input: PBMCs or T cells enriched from blood (not recorded which). The CDR3 DNA is TGTGCCAAAGGGGCTGCAGATACGCAGTATTTT. This codes for CAKGAADTQYF. Supplemented by reference TRBV2 and TRBJ2-3, the full variable domain reads EPEVTQTPSHQVTQMGQEVILRCVPISNHLYFYWYRQILGQKVEFLVSFYNNEISEKSEIFDDQFSVERPDGSNFTLKIRSTKLEDSAMYFCAKGAADTQYFGPGTRLTVL.